This TCR beta chain comes out of a study of cytotoxic CD8 clonotypes in ibrutinib-treated CLL. The wider study: Across the patients, some eleven were relapsed/refractory, 15 treatment-naive and under 18 IGHV unmutated.

A note on this clone: The same CDR3 can be traced to other DNA sequences in this sample.

Sequencing was performed with immunoSEQ multiplex PCR; in TCRdb, only in-frame clones are kept and a portion is missing. Among roughly 20,000 clones listed, 74% were seen once. Germline CDR1 and CDR2: MDHEN and SYDVKM. Trimming pared 3 bases from V and 4 bases from J, leaving 3 bases between. This CDR3 spans 12 amino acids. This specimen was PBMCs, taken before ibrutinib treatment. The receptor comes from a human donor with chronic lymphocytic leukemia. The genes are TRBV28 and TRBJ2-2; D is ambiguous. The CDR3 DNA sequence: TGTGCCAGCAGTTTTATCACCGGGGAGCTGTTTTTT. Its translation: CASSFITGELFF.